This T cell receptor beta chain was observed in a study of T cell changes during pregnancy in multiple sclerosis. V dropped 4 bases and J dropped 3 bases, with 14 bases sitting between them. The CDR3 runs 14 residues. CDR1 and CDR2 (germline): SGHRS, YFSETQ. The data were produced by immunoSEQ multiplex PCR, yet TCRdb's version contains in-frame clones alone and is incomplete. The sample includes 50,000 or so clones, 93% of them seen just once. The sequence came from a female donor with multiple sclerosis, enrolled in a pregnancy study. The chain links TRBV5-1 to TRBJ2-7; maybe TRBD1 (6 bases). This specimen consisted of peripheral blood, obtained in the second trimester of pregnancy. The CDR3 DNA reads TGCGCCAGCAGCACGCAGGGGTCGGGCTACGAGCAGTACTTC. Translated, it gives CASSTQGSGYEQYF.